Sequencing of this TCR beta chain was carried out in a study of blood T cell repertoires in COVID-19. Clones were read by immunoSEQ multiplex PCR, and TCRdb kept only the in-frame ones, dropping some. The table has about 270,000 clones, about nine tenths seen once; the top ten hold 0.95% to 1.5%. This clone was observed a single time. Looked up from germline, CDR1 is SGDLS and CDR2 is YYNGEE. Trimming removed 0 bases from V and 9 bases from J, with 10 bases in between. This CDR3 has 13 residues. The sample comprised PBMCs or T cells enriched from blood (not recorded which). This TCR derives from a woman in her thirties or forties with acute COVID-19. The chain has TRBV9 and TRBJ2-1, with D uncertain. The CDR3 loop is CASSVGLTGEQFF. Here the CDR3 DNA reads TGTGCCAGCAGCGTAGGACTGACGGGTGAGCAGTTCTTC.